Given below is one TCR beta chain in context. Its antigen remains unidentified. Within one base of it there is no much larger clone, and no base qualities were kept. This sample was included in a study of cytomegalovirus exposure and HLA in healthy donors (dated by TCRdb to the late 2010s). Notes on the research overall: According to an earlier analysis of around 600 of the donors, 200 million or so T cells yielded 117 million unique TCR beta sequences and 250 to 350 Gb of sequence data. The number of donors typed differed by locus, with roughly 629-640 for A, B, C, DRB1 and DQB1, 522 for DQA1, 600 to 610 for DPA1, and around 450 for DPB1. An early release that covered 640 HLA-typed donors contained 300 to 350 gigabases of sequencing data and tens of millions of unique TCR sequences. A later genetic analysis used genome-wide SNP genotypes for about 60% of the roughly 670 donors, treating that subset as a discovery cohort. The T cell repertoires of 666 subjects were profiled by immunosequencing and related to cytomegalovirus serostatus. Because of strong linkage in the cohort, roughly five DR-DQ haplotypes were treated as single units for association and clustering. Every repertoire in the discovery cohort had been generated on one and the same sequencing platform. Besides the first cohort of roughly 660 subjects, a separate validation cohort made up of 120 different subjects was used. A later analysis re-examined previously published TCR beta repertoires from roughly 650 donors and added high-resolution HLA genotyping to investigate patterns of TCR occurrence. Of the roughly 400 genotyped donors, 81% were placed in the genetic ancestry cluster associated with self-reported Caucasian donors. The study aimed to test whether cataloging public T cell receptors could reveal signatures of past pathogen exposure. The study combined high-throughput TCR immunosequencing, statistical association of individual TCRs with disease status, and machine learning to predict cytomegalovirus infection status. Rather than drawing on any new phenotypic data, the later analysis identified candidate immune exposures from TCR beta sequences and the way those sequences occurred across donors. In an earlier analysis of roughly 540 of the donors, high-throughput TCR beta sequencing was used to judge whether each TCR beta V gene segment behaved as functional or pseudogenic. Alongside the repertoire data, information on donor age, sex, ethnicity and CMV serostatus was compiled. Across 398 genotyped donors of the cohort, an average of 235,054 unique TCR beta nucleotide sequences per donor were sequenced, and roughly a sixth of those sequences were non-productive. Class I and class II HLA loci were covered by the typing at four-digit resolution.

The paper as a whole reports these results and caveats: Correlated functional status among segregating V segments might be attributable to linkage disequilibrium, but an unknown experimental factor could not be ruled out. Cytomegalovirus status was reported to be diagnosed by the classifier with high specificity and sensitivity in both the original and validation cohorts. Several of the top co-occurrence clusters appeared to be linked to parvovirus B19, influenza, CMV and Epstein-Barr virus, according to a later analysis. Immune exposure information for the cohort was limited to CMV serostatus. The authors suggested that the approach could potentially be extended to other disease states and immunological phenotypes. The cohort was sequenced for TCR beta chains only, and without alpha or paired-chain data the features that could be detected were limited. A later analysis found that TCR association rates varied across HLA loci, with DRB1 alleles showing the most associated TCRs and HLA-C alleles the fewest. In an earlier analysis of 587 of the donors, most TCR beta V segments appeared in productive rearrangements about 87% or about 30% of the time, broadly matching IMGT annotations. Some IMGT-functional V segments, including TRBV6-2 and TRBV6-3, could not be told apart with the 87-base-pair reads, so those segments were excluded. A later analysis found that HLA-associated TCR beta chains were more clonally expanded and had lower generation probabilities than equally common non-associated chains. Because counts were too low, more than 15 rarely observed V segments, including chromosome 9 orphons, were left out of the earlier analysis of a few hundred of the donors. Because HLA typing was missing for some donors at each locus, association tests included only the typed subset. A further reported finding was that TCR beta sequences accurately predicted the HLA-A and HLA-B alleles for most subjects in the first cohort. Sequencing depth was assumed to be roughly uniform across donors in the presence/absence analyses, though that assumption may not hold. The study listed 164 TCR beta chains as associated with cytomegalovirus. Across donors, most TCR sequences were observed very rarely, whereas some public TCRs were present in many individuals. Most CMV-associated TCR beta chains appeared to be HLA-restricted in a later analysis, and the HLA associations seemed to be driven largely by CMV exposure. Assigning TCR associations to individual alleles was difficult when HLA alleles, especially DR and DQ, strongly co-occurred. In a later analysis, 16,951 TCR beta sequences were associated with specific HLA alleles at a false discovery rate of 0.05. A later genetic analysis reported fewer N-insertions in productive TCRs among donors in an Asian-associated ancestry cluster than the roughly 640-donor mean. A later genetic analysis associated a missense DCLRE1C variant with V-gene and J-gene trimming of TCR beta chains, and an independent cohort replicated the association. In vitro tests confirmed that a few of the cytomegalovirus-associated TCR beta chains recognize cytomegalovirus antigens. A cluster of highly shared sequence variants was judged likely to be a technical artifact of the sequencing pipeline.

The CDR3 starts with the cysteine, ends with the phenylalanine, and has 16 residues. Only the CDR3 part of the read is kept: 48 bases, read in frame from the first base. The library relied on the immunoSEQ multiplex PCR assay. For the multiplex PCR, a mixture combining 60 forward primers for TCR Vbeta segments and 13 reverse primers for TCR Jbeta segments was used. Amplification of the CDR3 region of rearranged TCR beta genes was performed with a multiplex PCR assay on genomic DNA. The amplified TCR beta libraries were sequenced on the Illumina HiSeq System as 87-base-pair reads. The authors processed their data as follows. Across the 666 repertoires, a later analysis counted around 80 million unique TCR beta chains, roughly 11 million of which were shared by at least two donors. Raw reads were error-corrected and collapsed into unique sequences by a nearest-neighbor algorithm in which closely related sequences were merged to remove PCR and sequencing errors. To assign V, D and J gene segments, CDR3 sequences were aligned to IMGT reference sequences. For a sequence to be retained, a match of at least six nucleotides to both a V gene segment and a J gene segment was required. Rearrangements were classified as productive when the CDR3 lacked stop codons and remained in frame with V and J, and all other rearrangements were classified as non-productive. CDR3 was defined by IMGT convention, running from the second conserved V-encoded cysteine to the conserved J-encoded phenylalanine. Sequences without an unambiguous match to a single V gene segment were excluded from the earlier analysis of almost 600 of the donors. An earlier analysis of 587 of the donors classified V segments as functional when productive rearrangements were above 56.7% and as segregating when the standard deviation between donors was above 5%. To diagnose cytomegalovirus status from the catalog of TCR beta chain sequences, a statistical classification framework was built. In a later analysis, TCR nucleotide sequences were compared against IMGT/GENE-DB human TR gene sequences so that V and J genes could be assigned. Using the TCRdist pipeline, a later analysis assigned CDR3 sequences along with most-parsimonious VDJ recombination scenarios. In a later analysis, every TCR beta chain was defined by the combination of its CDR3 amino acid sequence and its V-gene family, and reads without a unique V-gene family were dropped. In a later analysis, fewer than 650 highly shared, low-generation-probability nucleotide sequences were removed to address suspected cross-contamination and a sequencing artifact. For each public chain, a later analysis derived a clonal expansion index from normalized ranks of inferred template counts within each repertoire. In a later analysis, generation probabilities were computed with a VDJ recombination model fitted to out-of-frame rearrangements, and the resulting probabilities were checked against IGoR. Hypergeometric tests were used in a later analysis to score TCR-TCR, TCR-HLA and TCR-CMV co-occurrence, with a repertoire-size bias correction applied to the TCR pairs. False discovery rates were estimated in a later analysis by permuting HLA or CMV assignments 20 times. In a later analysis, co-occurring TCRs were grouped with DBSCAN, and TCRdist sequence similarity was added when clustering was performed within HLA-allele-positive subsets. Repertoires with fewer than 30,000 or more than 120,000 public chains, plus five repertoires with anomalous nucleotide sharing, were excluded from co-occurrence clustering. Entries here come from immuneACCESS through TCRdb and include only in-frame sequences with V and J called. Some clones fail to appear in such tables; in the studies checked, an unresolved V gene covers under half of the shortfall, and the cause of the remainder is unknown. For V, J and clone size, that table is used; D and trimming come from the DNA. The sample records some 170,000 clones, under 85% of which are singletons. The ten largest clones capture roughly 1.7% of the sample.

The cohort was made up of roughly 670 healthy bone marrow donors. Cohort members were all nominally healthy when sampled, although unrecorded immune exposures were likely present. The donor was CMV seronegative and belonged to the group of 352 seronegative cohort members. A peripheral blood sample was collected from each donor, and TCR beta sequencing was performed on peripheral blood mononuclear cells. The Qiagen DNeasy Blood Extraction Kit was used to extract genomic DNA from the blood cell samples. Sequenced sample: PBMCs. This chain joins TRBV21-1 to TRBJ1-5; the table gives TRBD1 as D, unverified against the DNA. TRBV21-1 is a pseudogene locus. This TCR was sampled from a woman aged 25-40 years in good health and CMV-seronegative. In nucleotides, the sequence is TGTGCCAGCATATCGTTCAGGGTTACAGCTAATCAGCCCCAGCATTTT. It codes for CASISFRVTANQPQHF.